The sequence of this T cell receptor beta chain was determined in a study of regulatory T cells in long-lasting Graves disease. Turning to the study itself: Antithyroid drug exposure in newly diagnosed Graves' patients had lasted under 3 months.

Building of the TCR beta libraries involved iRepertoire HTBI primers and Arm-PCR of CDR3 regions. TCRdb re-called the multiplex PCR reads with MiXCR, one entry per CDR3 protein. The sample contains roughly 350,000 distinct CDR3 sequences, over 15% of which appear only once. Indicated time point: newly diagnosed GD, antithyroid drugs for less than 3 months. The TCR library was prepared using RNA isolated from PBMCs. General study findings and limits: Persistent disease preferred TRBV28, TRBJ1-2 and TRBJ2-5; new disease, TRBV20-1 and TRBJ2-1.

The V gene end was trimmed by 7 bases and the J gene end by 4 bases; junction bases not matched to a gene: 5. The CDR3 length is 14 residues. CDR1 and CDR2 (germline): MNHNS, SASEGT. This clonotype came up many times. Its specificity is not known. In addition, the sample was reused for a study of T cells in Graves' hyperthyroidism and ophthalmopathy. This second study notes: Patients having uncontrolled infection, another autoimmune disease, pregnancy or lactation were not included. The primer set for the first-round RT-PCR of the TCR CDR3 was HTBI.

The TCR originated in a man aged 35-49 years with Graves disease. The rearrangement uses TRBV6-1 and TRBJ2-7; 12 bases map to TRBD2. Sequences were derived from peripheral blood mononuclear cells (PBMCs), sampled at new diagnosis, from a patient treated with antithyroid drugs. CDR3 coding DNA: TGTGCCAGCATAAGACTAGCGGGGGCTTACGAGCAGTACTTC. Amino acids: CASIRLAGAYEQYF.